A selection of T cell receptor beta chains follows, all from one sample in a study of T cells in localized non-small cell lung cancer. Some clones are missing from TCRdb's copy, which holds only in-frame ones; the method was immunoSEQ multiplex PCR. The sample has roughly 1,400 clones; 20% to 25% are singletons. The sequences come from normal lung tissue next to the tumor, collected before any cancer treatment. These receptor sequences come from a female donor older than 55 with stage I lung adenocarcinoma. The CDR3 runs from the conserved cysteine through the conserved F or W. Each record gives: clone size, D gene, J gene, V gene, CDR3 protein, CDR3 DNA. D genes are given only for firm matches. Only part of the rows carry a size: once, few, many, or a class if the clone is expanded.

- | - | TRBJ2-2 | TRBV19 | CASSIRQSYGELFF | TGTGCCAGTAGTATACGACAGAGCTATGGGGAGCTGTTTTTT
few | - | TRBJ1-3 | TRBV30 | CAWTPGLFAAGNTIYF | TGTGCCTGGACTCCGGGCCTGTTCGCGGCTGGAAACACCATATATTTT
large | - | TRBJ2-5 | TRBV6-8 | CASSPPGGGETQYF | TGTGCCAGCAGCCCCCCGGGGGGCGGGGAGACCCAGTACTTC
few | - | TRBJ1-1 | TRBV6-8 | CASSGAWGTEAFF | TGTGCCAGCAGTGGTGCCTGGGGCACTGAAGCTTTCTTT
medium-sized | TRBD1 | TRBJ2-1 | TRBV11-3 | CASSFPGQGGNEQFF | TGTGCCAGCAGCTTTCCGGGACAGGGAGGCAATGAGCAGTTCTTC
- | - | TRBJ1-2 | TRBV29-1 | CSVEGLTKGYTF | TGCAGCGTTGAGGGACTTACTAAGGGCTACACCTTC
- | TRBD2 | TRBJ2-6 | TRBV5-1 | CASSFRTSGRAPGANVLTF | TGCGCCAGCAGCTTCCGGACTAGCGGGAGGGCCCCTGGGGCCAACGTCCTGACTTTC
large | TRBD1 | TRBJ2-7 | TRBV28 | CASSLLRDSSEQYF | TGTGCCAGCAGTTTACTCCGGGACAGCTCTGAGCAGTACTTC
few | - | TRBJ1-3 | TRBV6-8 | CASNPRGGNTIYF | TGTGCCAGCAACCCTAGGGGGGGAAACACCATATATTTT
medium-sized | - | TRBJ2-6 | TRBV6-8 | CASRRTGTVFSGANVLTF | TGTGCCAGCAGGCGAACCGGGACCGTCTTCTCTGGGGCCAACGTCCTGACTTTC
- | TRBD1 | TRBJ1-5 | TRBV19 | CASSIERGRGNQPQHF | TGTGCCAGTAGTATAGAAAGAGGCAGGGGGAATCAGCCCCAGCATTTT
medium-sized | TRBD2 | TRBJ2-1 | TRBV11-3 | CASSRTSGGYNEQFF | TGTGCCAGCAGCCGGACTAGCGGGGGTTACAATGAGCAGTTCTTC
- | - | TRBJ2-1 | TRBV19 | CASSMMTLGYNEQFF | TGTGCCAGTAGTATGATGACCTTAGGGTACAATGAGCAGTTCTTC
few | - | TRBJ1-3 | TRBV5-1 | CASSLTSPTQGLSGNTIYF | TGCGCCAGCAGCCTAACTTCTCCTACGCAGGGTCTCTCTGGAAACACCATATATTTT
few | TRBD2 | TRBJ2-1 | TRBV19 | CASSYRGTLAGPAYNEQFF | TGTGCCAGTAGTTATAGGGGTACACTAGCGGGACCGGCCTACAATGAGCAGTTCTTC
few | - | TRBJ2-1 | TRBV6-4 | CASRPGNEQFF | TGTGCCAGCAGGCCGGGGAATGAGCAGTTCTTC
few | - | TRBJ2-1 | TRBV4-1 | CASSLSEWNEQFF | TGCGCCAGCAGCCTTAGTGAGTGGAATGAGCAGTTCTTC
- | - | TRBJ2-2 | TRBV11-3 | CASRSQENTGELFF | TGTGCCAGCAGAAGTCAGGAGAACACCGGGGAGCTGTTTTTT
large | - | TRBJ1-5 | TRBV15 | CATSRDQGAIDQPQHF | TGTGCCACCAGCAGAGACCAGGGAGCGATTGATCAGCCCCAGCATTTT
few | - | TRBJ1-5 | TRBV6-8 | CASTYSRDQPQHF | TGTGCCAGCACTTATAGTCGGGATCAGCCCCAGCATTTT
- | TRBD2 | TRBJ2-1 | TRBV9 | CASSGTSYNEQFF | TGTGCCAGCAGCGGGACTAGCTACAATGAGCAGTTCTTC
few | TRBD2 | TRBJ2-3 | TRBV6-8 | CASSALAGGGTPDTQYF | TGTGCCAGCAGCGCACTAGCGGGAGGAGGGACCCCAGATACGCAGTATTTT
few | - | TRBJ2-1 | TRBV19 | CASSPRVGNEQFF | TGTGCCAGTAGCCCCAGGGTGGGCAATGAGCAGTTCTTC
few | TRBD2 | TRBJ2-2 | TRBV11-3 | CASSSAPSGREGELFF | TGTGCCAGCAGCTCGGCCCCTAGCGGGAGAGAGGGGGAGCTGTTTTTT
- | TRBD1 | TRBJ2-2 | TRBV6-8 | CASSRPQGASTGELFF | TGTGCCAGCAGTCGACCCCAGGGGGCCTCCACCGGGGAGCTGTTTTTT
few | - | TRBJ2-1 | TRBV28 | CASSKERAPYNEQFF | TGTGCCAGCAGTAAAGAGCGGGCCCCCTACAATGAGCAGTTCTTC
few | TRBD2 | TRBJ2-3 | TRBV6-8 | CASSETSGITDTQYF | TGTGCCAGCAGCGAGACTAGCGGAATCACAGATACGCAGTATTTT
large | TRBD1 | TRBJ2-7 | TRBV6-8 | CASSYKGAGEQYF | TGTGCCAGCAGTTACAAGGGGGCGGGCGAGCAGTACTTC
few | - | TRBJ1-2 | TRBV6-8 | CAISWGGVGYTF | TGTGCCATCAGTTGGGGGGGCGTTGGCTACACCTTC
few | - | TRBJ1-1 | TRBV11-3 | CASSLGQSLVGDTEAFF | TGTGCCAGCAGCTTAGGCCAATCACTCGTCGGGGACACTGAAGCTTTCTTT
medium-sized | TRBD1 | TRBJ1-2 | TRBV11-3 | CASSGEQGYYGYTF | TGTGCCAGCAGCGGGGAACAGGGGTACTATGGCTACACCTTC
few | - | TRBJ2-5 | TRBV11-3 | CASSFSGLRETQYF | TGTGCCAGCAGCTTTTCAGGATTGCGGGAGACCCAGTACTTC
- | - | TRBJ2-2 | TRBV6-8 | CAARIVGDTGELFF | TGTGCCGCCCGGATCGTCGGGGATACCGGGGAGCTGTTTTTT
- | - | TRBJ2-7 | TRBV28 | CASRGGASYEQYF | TGTGCCAGCAGGGGCGGAGCCTCCTACGAGCAGTACTTC
- | TRBD2 | TRBJ2-3 | TRBV5-1 | CASSLAAGGTTDTQYF | TGCGCCAGCAGCTTGGCAGCGGGAGGGACCACAGATACGCAGTATTTT
few | - | TRBJ1-1 | TRBV12-5 | CASAHARDVRNTEAFF | TGTGCCAGCGCCCACGCCAGGGATGTTAGGAACACTGAAGCTTTCTTT
- | - | TRBJ1-4 | TRBV19 | CASSIPNRSGEKLFF | TGTGCCAGTAGTATTCCCAATAGGTCCGGCGAAAAACTGTTTTTT
large | - | TRBJ1-2 | TRBV6-8 | CASSYAAGRHLSF | TGTGCCAGCAGTTACGCAGCGGGGAGACATCTTTCCTTC
- | - | TRBJ1-4 | TRBV5-1 | CASSLALGRGGEKLFF | TGCGCCAGCAGCTTGGCCCTCGGCAGGGGTGGGGAAAAACTGTTTTTT
few | - | TRBJ2-1 | TRBV29-1 | CSVLRVRGENEQFF | TGCAGCGTCTTGAGGGTCAGGGGTGAGAATGAGCAGTTCTTC
few | TRBD1 | TRBJ1-5 | TRBV28 | CASRIGTDYQPQHF | TGTGCCAGCAGGATTGGGACAGATTATCAGCCCCAGCATTTT
medium-sized | TRBD1 | TRBJ1-1 | TRBV11-3 | CASSLGTGIIGTEAFF | TGTGCCAGCAGCCTCGGGACAGGGATAATTGGCACTGAAGCTTTCTTT
few | - | TRBJ2-1 | TRBV7-5 | CASSKATQSSYNEQFF | TGTGCCAGCAGCAAGGCGACCCAGAGCTCCTACAATGAGCAGTTCTTC
- | - | TRBJ1-4 | TRBV19 | CASTLTGMSNEKLFF | TGTGCCAGTACCCTGACGGGGATGTCTAATGAAAAACTGTTTTTT
few | TRBD2 | TRBJ2-1 | TRBV19 | CASDISGTSTYNEQFF | TGTGCCAGTGACATAAGCGGGACTTCCACCTACAATGAGCAGTTCTTC
- | TRBD2 | TRBJ2-2 | TRBV7-6 | CASSLVASGTAGELFF | TGTGCCAGCAGCTTAGTGGCTAGCGGGACGGCCGGGGAGCTGTTTTTT
- | - | TRBJ1-3 | TRBV19 | CASGQPWSGNTIYF | TGTGCCAGCGGCCAGCCATGGTCTGGAAACACCATATATTTT
few | TRBD1 | TRBJ1-3 | TRBV4-1 | CASSQDRGNTIYF | TGCGCCAGCAGCCAGGACAGGGGAAACACCATATATTTT